This is a list of T cell receptor beta chains from one sample in a study of blood T cell repertoires in COVID-19. The assay was immunoSEQ multiplex PCR, and TCRdb's table has in-frame clones only and misses some. The data contain about 140,000 clones, about 88% of them seen just once; the ten biggest clones take up roughly a tenth. The sample taken for sequencing was peripheral blood. These receptor sequences come from a man aged 50 to 60 with active or convalescent COVID-19. CDR3s include the opening cysteine and the closing phenylalanine or tryptophan. D genes are given only for firm matches. Clone size is shown for a subset of rows, as once, few, many or a class of expanded clone.

V gene	clone size	D gene	J gene	CDR3 DNA	CDR3 protein
TRBV9	.	.	TRBJ2-3	TGTGCCAGCAGTCGCCTTGGGACTTCTAGCACAGATACGCAGTATTTT	CASSRLGTSSTDTQYF
TRBV28	.	.	TRBJ1-4	TGTGCCAGCAGTTTGGCTGCGCGGAATGAAAAACTGTTTTTT	CASSLAARNEKLFF
TRBV6-5	.	TRBD2	TRBJ2-7	TGTGCCAGCACCGAAAGGGGCGGGAGCTCCTACGAGCAGTACTTC	CASTERGGSSYEQYF
TRBV14	.	.	TRBJ1-2	TGTGCCAGCAGCGGACAGCAGAACTATGGCTACACCTTC	CASSGQQNYGYTF
TRBV2	.	TRBD1	TRBJ2-4	TGTGCCAGCAGTTCCGGGACAGTTAAAAACATTCAGTACTTC	CASSSGTVKNIQYF
TRBV12-3/TRBV12-4	.	.	TRBJ2-7	TGTGCCAGCAGTGCCGGGACAGAGCAGTACTTC	CASSAGTEQYF
TRBV4-1	.	.	TRBJ2-3	TGCGCCAGCAGCCAATTGTCGGAGGGTACAGATACGCAGTATTTT	CASSQLSEGTDTQYF
TRBV10-1	once	.	TRBJ2-5	TGCGCCAGCAGTGAGTCCGTACATCTGGAGACCCAGTACTTC	CASSESVHLETQYF
TRBV6-5	.	.	TRBJ1-1	TGTGCCAGCAGTTCGGAGGGGTTCATGAACACTGAAGCTTTCTTT	CASSSEGFMNTEAFF
TRBV4-3	.	.	TRBJ2-1	TGCGCCAGCAGCCAAGATTACGGGGGTTTAGAGCAGTTCTTC	CASSQDYGGLEQFF
TRBV6-5	.	TRBD2	TRBJ2-7	TGTGCCAGCAGCCAGGGACTAGCGGGAGTACCGTACTTC	CASSQGLAGVPYF
TRBV27	.	.	TRBJ2-3	TGTGCCAGCAGCCCCACCGTGGGACACTCGCAGTATTTT	CASSPTVGHSQYF
TRBV6-5	.	.	TRBJ2-2	TGTGCCAGCAGTTACTCGAACGGGGTGAACACCGGGGAGCTGTTTTTT	CASSYSNGVNTGELFF
TRBV5-6	.	TRBD1	TRBJ2-5	TGTGCCAGCAGCGGGGGACAGGGGCCCCAAGAGACCCAGTACTTC	CASSGGQGPQETQYF
TRBV29-1	.	.	TRBJ2-1	TGCAGCGTTGAAGGGGGACTTAATGAGCAGTTCTTC	CSVEGGLNEQFF
TRBV5-1	few	TRBD1	TRBJ1-6	TGCGCCAGCAGCTTAGGACCAGGGGGCACTAACTCACCCCTCCACTTT	CASSLGPGGTNSPLHF
TRBV18	.	TRBD1	TRBJ1-5	TGTGCCAGCTCACCCGGACAGGGCAATCAGCCCCAGCATTTT	CASSPGQGNQPQHF
TRBV24-1	.	.	TRBJ1-2	TGTGCCACCAGTGATTTAAACAGGGTGGTAGACTATGGCTACACCTTC	CATSDLNRVVDYGYTF
TRBV6-6	.	.	TRBJ1-4	TGTGCCAGCAGTTATGGGGGGAGGTTAGCTAATGAAAAACTGTTTTTT	CASSYGGRLANEKLFF
TRBV4-3	few	.	TRBJ1-2	TGCGCCAGCAGCCAATCGAGCATTAGTGGCTACACCTTC	CASSQSSISGYTF
TRBV19	.	.	TRBJ2-2	TGTGCCAGTAGCGGAGGGCCCGGCACCGGGGAGCTGTTTTTT	CASSGGPGTGELFF
TRBV12-3/TRBV12-4	.	.	TRBJ2-1	TGTGCCAGCAGCTTGTCCGGGAGCCATGGGGTCTTC	CASSLSGSHGVF
TRBV5-6	.	.	TRBJ2-7	TGTGCCAGCAGGGGATCGGGGAGCTCCTACGAGCAGTACTTC	CASRGSGSSYEQYF
TRBV9	.	TRBD2	TRBJ2-3	TGTGCCAGCAGCTCAAGCGGGAGAGGGGGAGATACGCAGTATTTT	CASSSSGRGGDTQYF